The T cell receptor beta chain under discussion was sequenced for a study of neoadjuvant anti-PD-1 for oral cavity cancer. Study observations and caveats: TCR analyses covered only a few patients per response group. Higher pretreatment Treg/Th17 ratios tracked higher pretreatment blood clonality.

This CDR3 has 16 amino acids. Germline values: CDR1 MNHEY, CDR2 SMNVEV (reference sequence). Germline trimming cut 5 bases from V and 4 bases from J; bases unmatched to any gene: 9. Sequenced by immunoSEQ multiplex PCR; TCRdb stores in-frame clones only, minus some. The sample contains roughly 68,000 clones, roughly nine tenths of which appear only once. A note on this clone: Its specificity is not known.

Time point meaning: after neoadjuvant nivolumab, at surgical resection. Cohort: HPV-negative, locally advanced oral cavity squamous cell carcinoma patients. This TCR derives from a person between 40 and 85 years old with oral cavity squamous cell carcinoma. This specimen was PBMCs, taken after nivolumab (anti-PD-1) treatment. The chain carries TRBV27 and TRBJ1-1, with 11 nucleotides matching TRBD1. The CDR3, as DNA: TGTGCCAGCAGTCCAAGGACAGGGGGCATGCTCACTGAAGCTTTCTTT. Encoded protein: CASSPRTGGMLTEAFF.